This T cell receptor beta chain was captured by sequencing in a study of blood T cell repertoires in COVID-19. About the study: T cells, B-cell-depleted T cells, or PBMCs provided the cDNA or gDNA that served as material.

Cohorts were based on clinical histories the participants reported. Recovery meant two consecutive negative NP/OP PCR tests, professional clearance, or resolved symptoms. Authors' processing steps: Reference gene primer amplification gave estimated nucleated cell counts. Sequenced by immunoSEQ multiplex PCR; TCRdb stores in-frame clones only, minus some. V and J calls and clone size are as listed in that table; D and trimming were resolved from the DNA. Of under 200,000 clones in the sample, over 75% are singletons; the top ten hold 8% to 13%. This clone has a single count. Germline-derived CDR1 and CDR2 are SEHNR and FQNEAQ (reference sequence). The CDR3 is 14 amino acids. V shed 5 bases and J 2 bases; nucleotides not matched to a gene: 5.

V gene TRBV7-9 combines with J gene TRBJ1-1; 7 nucleotides align to TRBD1. The sequence came from a man aged 45-65 years who had recovered from COVID-19. Sequencing was done on a sample of PBMCs or T cells enriched from blood (not recorded which). The chain's CDR3 is CASSDRDSNTEAFF. CDR3 DNA: TGTGCCAGCAGCGACCGGGACAGTAACACTGAAGCTTTCTTT.